These T cell receptor beta chains were read from a single sample in a study of Graves' ophthalmopathy and Graves' hyperthyroidism. TCRdb processed the multiplex PCR reads anew with MiXCR; each CDR3 protein has one entry. The table includes roughly 500,000 distinct CDR3 sequences, approximately 15% detected once. The specimen sequenced was blood. These receptors were obtained from a woman in her thirties with Graves' ophthalmopathy. The CDR3 runs from the conserved cysteine through the conserved F or W. Fields, in order: CDR3 DNA, CDR3 protein, V gene, D gene, J gene, clone size. D genes are given only for firm matches. Expanded clones get a size class; other rows say once, few or many, or leave the size out.

TGTGCCAGCAGTGACCTAAAAATGAACACTGAAGCTTTCTTT | CASSDLKMNTEAFF | TRBV6-1 | . | TRBJ1-1 | many
TGTGCCAGCAGTGAAGGAAGACGGGCGACCCAGTACTTC | CASSEGRRATQYF | TRBV2 | . | TRBJ2-5 | many
TGTGCCACCAGTGACCCGGGACAGGGCTCCTACGAGCAGTACTTC | CATSDPGQGSYEQYF | TRBV24-1 | TRBD1 | TRBJ2-7 | many
TGTGCCAGCAGGGGGCCGGGGGAGGGTCAGCCCCAGCATTTT | CASRGPGEGQPQHF | TRBV12-3/TRBV12-4 | . | TRBJ1-5 | many
TGTGCTAGTGGTTTGGTACTGGGTTCGTCGGCTTTCTTT | CASGLVLGSSAFF | TRBV12-5 | . | TRBJ1-1 | many
TGCAGTGCTAGAGATGGGCGGGGGCTCGAGACCCAGTACTTC | CSARDGRGLETQYF | TRBV20-1 | . | TRBJ2-5 | many
TGCGCCAGCAGCCTGGGTGGCAGTAACTATGGCTACACCTTC | CASSLGGSNYGYTF | TRBV28 | . | TRBJ1-2 | many
TGTGCCTGGAGTGTACCTAAGGGGGAGCTGTTTTTT | CAWSVPKGELFF | TRBV30 | . | TRBJ2-2 | .
TGTGCCAGCAGTGCACTAAAGATTGGGCAGGGGTTGACTGAAGCTTTCTTT | CASSALKIGQGLTEAFF | TRBV27 | . | TRBJ1-1 | many
TGTGCCAGCAGTTATCTAGCGGGAGACTCGGAGACCCAGTACTTC | CASSYLAGDSETQYF | TRBV6-5 | TRBD2 | TRBJ2-5 | many
TGCGCCAGCAGTAAAGTCTCCGGGACAGGGAACACTGAAGCTTTCTTT | CASSKVSGTGNTEAFF | TRBV4-1 | TRBD1 | TRBJ1-1 | .
TGTGCCAGTAGTACTAGCGGGAACACCGGGGAGCTGTTTTTT | CASSTSGNTGELFF | TRBV19 | TRBD2 | TRBJ2-2 | .
TGCAACGTTGAAGATCTTGGTGAGGGAATGAACACTGAAGCTTTCTTT | CNVEDLGEGMNTEAFF | TRBV29-1 | . | TRBJ1-1 | few
TGTGCCAGCAGCGCCGACCGGATAAGCTCCTACGAGCAGTACTTC | CASSADRISSYEQYF | TRBV7-9 | . | TRBJ2-7 | many
TGTGCCCGGCGGACAGGCAACTATGGCTACACCTTC | CARRTGNYGYTF | TRBV2 | TRBD1 | TRBJ1-2 | many
TGTGCCAGCAGTGAATATTGGGGCAGCAATCAGCCCCAGCATTTT | CASSEYWGSNQPQHF | TRBV6-1 | . | TRBJ1-5 | many
TGTGCCAGCAGTGAACTGGGGGGGCTGTACGAGCAGTACTTC | CASSELGGLYEQYF | TRBV6-1 | . | TRBJ2-7 | .
TGTGCCGCCACTCCCTCCCGGGGACCCTACGAGCAGTACTTC | CAATPSRGPYEQYF | TRBV6-1 | . | TRBJ2-7 | many
TGTGCCAGCAGTTACTATGGGTACGGCAATCAGCCCCAGCATTTT | CASSYYGYGNQPQHF | TRBV6-2/TRBV6-3 | . | TRBJ1-5 | .
TGTGCCAGTAGTATGACCTCAGGGGTTGATGGCTACACCTTC | CASSMTSGVDGYTF | TRBV19 | . | TRBJ1-2 | many
TGCAGCGTTGGGGATCAAGAGACCCAGTACTTC | CSVGDQETQYF | TRBV29-1 | . | TRBJ2-5 | many
TGTGCCAGCAGTTTACGTCACGCCGGGGGCTCTGGGGCCAACGTCCTGACTTTC | CASSLRHAGGSGANVLTF | TRBV12-3/TRBV12-4 | . | TRBJ2-6 | many
TGTGCCAGCAGTGAAGGGTTCGACCAAGGACAGCTCATATTGACCGGGGAGCTGTTTTTT | CASSEGFDQGQLILTGELFF | TRBV2 | . | TRBJ2-2 | many
TGTGCCTGGAGTGTGGCAGCGCTGGGTACCTTC | CAWSVAALGTF | TRBV30 | . | TRBJ1-2 | many
TGTGCCAGCAGCTTAGACGGGGCTTTATACACTGAAGCTTTCTTT | CASSLDGALYTEAFF | TRBV7-3 | . | TRBJ1-1 | few